Following are 20 T cell receptor beta chains from one sample sequenced in a study of blood T cell repertoires in COVID-19. Repertoires were generated with immunoSEQ multiplex PCR, while TCRdb's copy carries only in-frame clones and drops some. The table includes about 200,000 clones, approximately 84% detected once. The sequenced sample was peripheral blood. The receptor source for this set is a woman older than 75 with acute or convalescent COVID-19.

This clone was seen a few times. This chain connects TRBV6-6 to TRBJ1-2; D is unclear. The CDR3 covers 16 residues. Germline CDR1 MNHNY, CDR2 SVGAGI (reference sequence). The germline V and J ends were trimmed by 6 bases and 4 bases, with 21 bases remaining between them. The CDR3 DNA follows: TGTGCCAGCAGCCAAACTGAAACGAGGACTAGCTATGGCTACACCTTC. Residues: CASSQTETRTSYGYTF.

This rearrangement joins TRBV7-3 to TRBJ2-7, with no clear D. V shed 5 bases and J shed 0 bases, with 8 bases lying between them. Germline lookup yields CDR1 SGHTA and CDR2 FQGTGA. The CDR3 has 13 amino acids. The CDR3, as DNA: TGTGCCAGCAGCCCCAGTGGCTCCTACGAGCAGTACTTC. Protein: CASSPSGSYEQYF. Drawing the rest from reference TRBV7-3 and TRBJ2-7, the complete variable domain is GAGVSQTPSNKVTEKGKYVELRCDPISGHTALYWYRQSLGQGPEFLIYFQGTGAADDSGLPNDRFFAVRPEGSVSTLKIQRTERGDSAVYLCASSPSGSYEQYFGPGTRLTVT.

The CDR3 DNA reads as TGTGCCAGCAGTTTAGGACAGGGACGGCGAAACACCATATATTTT. Translated, it gives CASSLGQGRRNTIYF. V and J are TRBV28 and TRBJ1-3; TRBD1 aligns across 8 bases. This CDR3 comprises 15 residues. Germline V gene lookup returns CDR1 MDHEN and CDR2 SYDVKM. Trimming cost V 2 bases and J 5 bases; bases outside gene matches: 5.

The chain recombines TRBV28 with TRBJ1-1; no reliable D call. Germline lookup yields CDR1 MDHEN and CDR2 SYDVKM. Trimming cost V 2 bases and J 3 bases, with 10 bases left between them. CDR3 length: 14 amino acids. In DNA form, the CDR3 reads TGTGCCAGCAGTTTACTTCGAGCCCACACTGAAGCTTTCTTT. Translated: CASSLLRAHTEAFF.

J is TRBJ2-5 and V is TRBV7-9, with D unclear. V was cut by 3 bases and J by 1 base, with 6 bases left in between. The CDR3 has 13 residues. Germline V gene data show CDR1 as SEHNR and CDR2 as FQNEAQ (reference sequence). For the CDR3, the DNA is TGTGCCAGCAGCTTTGGCCGCCAAGAGACCCAGTACTTC. Translating it yields CASSFGRQETQYF.

V and J are TRBV3-1 (or the pseudogene TRBV3-2) and TRBJ2-5; 8 bases agree with TRBD2. Trimming at V came to 3 bases and at J to 3 bases, leaving 6 bases not matched to a gene. CDR1 is LGHDT and CDR2 is YNNKEL in the germline V gene (reference sequence). The CDR3 loop spans 15 amino acids. The CDR3, as DNA: TGTGCCAGCAGCCATAGCGGACTAGCCAAAGAGACCCAGTACTTC. Translation: CASSHSGLAKETQYF.

The chain combines TRBV12-1 with TRBJ2-3; TRBD2 is the table's D call and was not checked against the DNA. TRBV12-1 has pseudogene status. The CDR3 runs to 19 residues. The CDR3 loop is CASSRPTSGSVPSTDTQYF. In DNA, the CDR3 is TGTGCCAGCAGCCGACCGACTAGCGGGTCAGTACCTAGCACAGATACGCAGTATTTT.

This clone has just one count. The chain joins TRBV2 to TRBJ2-3; 9 bases are shared with TRBD2. This CDR3 region has 13 residues. The junction had 2 bases not matched to a gene; V was cut back by 9 bases and J by 1 base. Germline V gene data show CDR1 as SNHLY and CDR2 as FYNNEI. The CDR3 region is CARRTSGTDTQYF. In nucleotides, the CDR3 is TGTGCCAGGCGGACTAGCGGCACAGATACGCAGTATTTT.

The chain joins TRBV7-8 to TRBJ2-3; 7 nucleotides match TRBD2. V lost 0 bases to trimming and J lost 1 base; unmatched junction nucleotides: 10. CDR3 length: 18 residues. Germline-derived CDR1 and CDR2 are SGHVS and FQNEAQ. In DNA form, the CDR3 reads TGTGCCAGCAGCTTAGCGCTGAGGGAGGGCCGCGGCACAGATACGCAGTATTTT. The encoded protein is CASSLALREGRGTDTQYF.

This clone has just a few counts. The CDR3 loop reads CASSGGGQETQYF. The CDR3 nucleotides read TGTGCCAGTAGTGGCGGGGGGCAGGAGACCCAGTACTTC. J is TRBJ2-5 and V is TRBV19; 8 nucleotides agree with TRBD2. The CDR3 has 13 residues. J lost 5 bases, V lost 5 bases, and 4 bases had no gene match. Per the germline V gene, CDR1 is LNHDA and CDR2 is SQIVND (reference sequence).

The chain recombines TRBV24-1 with TRBJ2-2; weak D call: TRBD1 (7 bases). In germline, CDR1 is KGHDR, CDR2 SFDVKD. Trimming removed 9 bases at V and 0 bases at J, with 13 bases between. The CDR3 runs to 15 residues. Here the CDR3 DNA reads TGTGCCACCGCGGAGGGGGCCCCGAACACCGGGGAGCTGTTTTTT. Encoded protein: CATAEGAPNTGELFF.

The chain carries TRBV6-5 and TRBJ1-6, with a weak D call TRBD1 (5 bases). The germline CDR1 and CDR2 sequences are MNHEY and SVGAGI. The ends were cut back, 11 bases at V and 6 bases at J, with 11 bases in the middle. This CDR3 is built from 12 residues. CDR3 DNA: TGTGCCGGAGGGGTTGGTAATTCACCCCTCCACTTT. Its translation: CAGGVGNSPLHF.

This clone showed up just once. The J gene is TRBJ1-5, the V gene TRBV19; D possibly corresponds to TRBD1 (5 bases). CDR1 and CDR2 (germline): LNHDA, SQIVND (reference sequence). Trimming removed 2 bases from V and 9 bases from J, with 17 bases in between. This CDR3 spans 15 amino acids. CDR3 in DNA: TGTGCCAGTAGTATAACCTCAGGGTCTCAAGGGCCCCAGCATTTT. Amino acid sequence: CASSITSGSQGPQHF. Combining the CDR3 with reference TRBV19 and TRBJ1-5 gives the whole variable domain DGGITQSPKYLFRKEGQNVTLSCEQNLNHDAMYWYRQDPGQGLRLIYYSQIVNDFQKGDIAEGYSVSREKKESFPLTVTSAQKNPTAFYLCASSITSGSQGPQHFGDGTRLSIL.

The chain joins TRBV28 to TRBJ2-7; TRBD1 might be the D (6 bases). The CDR3 is made up of 15 amino acids. Germline V CDR1 and CDR2: MDHEN, SYDVKM. Between the trimmed V and J ends, which lost 7 bases and 3 bases, there was a span of 19 bases. The CDR3 nucleotides are TGTGCCAGCATGACTGGACAGAGTGGGGGCTACGAGCAGTACTTC. This translates into CASMTGQSGGYEQYF.

The chain has TRBV11-2 and TRBJ1-1, with 11 bases matching TRBD1. This CDR3 has 15 amino acids. The germline CDR1 and CDR2 sequences are SGHAT and FQNNGV. The V gene end was trimmed by 1 base and the J gene end by 2 bases; junction bases not matched to a gene: 0. CDR3 coding DNA: TGTGCCAGCAGCTTAGGGACAGGGGGCAACACTGAAGCTTTCTTT. It translates to CASSLGTGGNTEAFF.

This clone was recorded a few times. The chain joins TRBV5-1 to TRBJ2-3, with 8 bases aligning to TRBD2. V gave up 0 bases and J gave up 0 bases; unmatched junction bases: 9. CDR3 size: 18 residues. The V gene's germline CDR1 is SGHRS and CDR2 YFSETQ. The CDR3 DNA sequence: TGCGCCAGCAGCTTGGTACCCGGGACTAGGGCTAGCACAGATACGCAGTATTTT. Translated, it gives CASSLVPGTRASTDTQYF. Looking up the rest from reference TRBV5-1 and TRBJ2-3 gives the full variable domain: KAGVTQTPRYLIKTRGQQVTLSCSPISGHRSVSWYQQTPGQGLQFLFEYFSETQRNKGNFPGRFSGRQFSNSRSEMNVSTLELGDSALYLCASSLVPGTRASTDTQYFGPGTRLTVL.

This clone was seen more than once but under ten times. Other DNA sequences in this sample translate to the same CDR3. This chain joins TRBV27 and TRBJ2-2, with 11 bases aligning to TRBD2. J was trimmed by 5 bases and V by 3 bases; bases with no gene match: 2. This CDR3 has 15 residues. In germline, CDR1 is MNHEY, CDR2 SMNVEV (reference sequence). The CDR3 spells CASSFGTSGTGELFF. CDR3 nucleotides: TGTGCCAGCAGTTTCGGGACTAGCGGAACCGGGGAGCTGTTTTTT.

The rearrangement links TRBV6-1 to TRBJ1-2, with a weak D call TRBD1 (5 bases). Germline V gene lookup returns CDR1 MNHNS and CDR2 SASEGT. Trimming cost V 0 bases and J 5 bases, with 19 bases left between them. CDR3 length: 17 amino acids. CDR3 sequence: CASSEALSATRGYGYTF. In nucleotides, the CDR3 is TGTGCCAGCAGTGAAGCGCTATCGGCAACAAGGGGATATGGCTACACCTTC.

This chain uses TRBV5-1 with TRBJ1-3; TRBD1 is a possible D gene (5 bases). V was pared by 0 bases and J by 2 bases, with 9 bases between. This CDR3 has 15 residues. Germline V gene sequence: CDR1 SGHRS, CDR2 YFSETQ. CDR3 sequence: CASSLVGGAGNTIYF. Written as DNA, the CDR3 is TGCGCCAGCAGCTTGGTCGGAGGGGCTGGAAACACCATATATTTT.

The V gene is TRBV19, the J gene TRBJ2-5; the match to TRBD1 covers 9 bases. V was clipped by 1 base and J by 1 base; unmatched bases: 4. This CDR3 has 16 residues. CDR1 and CDR2 (germline): LNHDA, SQIVND (reference sequence). CDR3 bases: TGTGCCAGTAGTATAGGGGACAGGGTTGGCCAAGAGACCCAGTACTTC. As protein: CASSIGDRVGQETQYF.